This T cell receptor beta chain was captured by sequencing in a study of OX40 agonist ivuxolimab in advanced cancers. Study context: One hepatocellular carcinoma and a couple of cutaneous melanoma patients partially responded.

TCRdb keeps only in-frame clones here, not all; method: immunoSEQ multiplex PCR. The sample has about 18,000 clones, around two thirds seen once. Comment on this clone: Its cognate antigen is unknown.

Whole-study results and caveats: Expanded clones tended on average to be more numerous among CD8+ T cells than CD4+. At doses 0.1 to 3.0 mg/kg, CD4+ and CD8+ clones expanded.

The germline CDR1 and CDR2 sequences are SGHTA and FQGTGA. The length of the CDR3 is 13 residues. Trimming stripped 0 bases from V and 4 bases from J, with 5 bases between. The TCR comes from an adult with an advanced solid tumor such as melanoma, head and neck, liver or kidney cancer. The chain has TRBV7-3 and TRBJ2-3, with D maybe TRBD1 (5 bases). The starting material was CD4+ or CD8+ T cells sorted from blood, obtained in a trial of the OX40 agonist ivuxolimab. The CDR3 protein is CASSLTGPDTQYF. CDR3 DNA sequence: TGTGCCAGCAGCTTAACGGGGCCAGATACGCAGTATTTT.